This T cell receptor (beta chain) was sequenced for a study of blood T cell repertoires in COVID-19. Study summary: The United States, Italy and Spain supplied acute and convalescent COVID-19 samples. T cells, B-cell-depleted T cells, or PBMCs supplied cDNA or gDNA.

Original data processing: Reference gene primer amplification gave estimated nucleated cell counts. Profiling relied on immunoSEQ multiplex PCR, and the TCRdb table lists in-frame clones only, not all of them. V, J and clone size are taken as reported in that table, and D and trimming were inferred from the DNA itself. The table has about 25,000 clones, roughly nine tenths seen once. The CDR3 spans 14 residues. Per germline, CDR1 ENHRY and CDR2 SYGVKD. V dropped 4 bases and J dropped 3; count of bases not matched to a gene: 3. The V gene is TRBV10-3, the J gene TRBJ2-7; TRBD1 aligns across 10 bases. The source material was peripheral blood. This TCR was sampled from a human donor with active COVID-19. The donor label of this sample is uncertain. The CDR3 DNA is TGTGCCATCAGTGGGGGGACAGGGGACTACGAGCAGTACTTC. Translation gives CAISGGTGDYEQYF.